A selection of T cell receptor beta chains follows, all from one sample in a study of siplizumab effects on memory and regulatory T cells. Repertoires were generated with immunoSEQ multiplex PCR, while TCRdb's copy carries only in-frame clones and drops some. The sample includes 100,000 to 120,000 clones, roughly 92% of them seen just once. The source material was CD4+ T cells sorted from blood. The receptors originated from a human donor in good health. Both conserved end residues are part of each CDR3.

J gene | V gene | CDR3 protein
TRBJ1-2 | TRBV11-2 | CASSQVNYGYTF
TRBJ2-2 | TRBV6-1 | CASNRKSSNTGELFF
TRBJ2-7 | TRBV11-3 | CASSLVRAESF
TRBJ2-2 | TRBV25-1 | CASSEYRDRNTGELFF
TRBJ1-5 | TRBV2 | CASMATGGYQPQHF
TRBJ2-5 | TRBV7-6 | CASSLGTRRTQYF
TRBJ2-5 | TRBV29-1 | CSGGGETQYF
TRBJ2-7 | TRBV15 | CATSSGNFAREQYF
TRBJ1-1 | TRBV18 | CASSRPVGGMRVTEAFF
TRBJ2-7 | TRBV5-6 | CASSLRPLSGWMDEQYF
TRBJ2-2 | TRBV7-7 | CASSFGPAGTGELFF
TRBJ1-5 | TRBV7-9 | CASSPGQGSGSNQPQHF
TRBJ1-2 | TRBV6-6 | CASSTYRGVNYGYTF
TRBJ2-7 | TRBV5-4 | CASSLPPSYEQYF
TRBJ2-3 | TRBV5-1 | CASSFYGDTQYF
TRBJ1-2 | TRBV7-8 | CASSSRTGSHYGYTF
TRBJ2-5 | TRBV6-1 | CASSVRTVQETQYF
TRBJ2-5 | TRBV5-1 | CASSNDPTLETQYF
TRBJ2-7 | TRBV6-1 | CASRTIGVAEQYF
TRBJ2-5 | TRBV5-6 | CAASGPGVETQYF
TRBJ2-7 | TRBV4-1 | CASSRPISPRQGGSYEQYF
TRBJ2-5 | TRBV5-4 | CASSLAEGRVRETQYF
TRBJ2-1 | TRBV5-1 | CASSPGTSGGEEQFF
TRBJ2-2 | TRBV2 | CASRPGPNTGELFF
TRBJ1-2 | TRBV6-4 | CASSGGQGGYTF
TRBJ2-5 | TRBV7-2 | CASSYSGGHQGTQYF
TRBJ2-7 | TRBV9 | CASSAGGGQGRDEQYF
TRBJ2-6 | TRBV19 | CASSIQDPGANVLTF
TRBJ2-3 | TRBV19 | CASSNRPKADTQYF
TRBJ2-7 | TRBV4-1 | CASSQPQSYEQYF
TRBJ2-2 | TRBV5-6 | CASRGRGNTGELFF
TRBJ2-5 | TRBV4-2 | CASSRGVGGLEETQYF
TRBJ2-7 | TRBV5-5 | CASSTSGTGLFYEQYF
TRBJ2-7 | TRBV11-3 | CASSLGESYEQYF
TRBJ2-7 | TRBV5-5 | CASRIGQFLYEQYF
TRBJ2-5 | TRBV28 | CASRLRGPQETQYF
TRBJ1-2 | TRBV13 | CASRSQGAATNYGYTF
TRBJ2-1 | TRBV2 | CATYTTNEQFF
TRBJ1-2 | TRBV6-1 | CASSEAGQAHYGYTF
TRBJ1-4 | TRBV6-5 | CASKTGVVYEKLFF
TRBJ2-5 | TRBV7-7 | CASSFTVQETQYF
TRBJ2-2 | TRBV5-8 | CASSYRVTGELFF
TRBJ2-7 | TRBV19 | CASRVSGSSYEQYF
TRBJ2-1 | TRBV21-1 | CASSKPGHEQFF
TRBJ2-5 | TRBV15 | CATSRDRGTQETQYF
TRBJ2-5 | TRBV11-1 | CASSLVRPQKETQYF
TRBJ2-5 | TRBV6-5 | CASSWGRIQETQYF
TRBJ1-1 | TRBV7-2 | CASSLVGAEAFF
TRBJ2-7 | TRBV7-9 | CATGGRGPYEQYF
TRBJ1-2 | TRBV11-2 | CASSLDGWRGNDYGYTF
TRBJ2-2 | TRBV2 | CASQQGPGELFF
TRBJ1-3 | TRBV6-5 | CASSRGRPQGNTIYF
TRBJ1-6 | TRBV6-1 | CASSEAYNSPLHF
TRBJ1-1 | TRBV6-1 | CASSERGGNTEAFF
TRBJ1-2 | TRBV6-6 | CASGSRDSVSYTF
TRBJ1-3 | TRBV7-2 | CASSLNQGRPGNTIYF
TRBJ2-7 | TRBV28 | CASSLSPREQYF
. | TRBV5-6 | CASSLGGLRFYEQYF
TRBJ2-5 | TRBV18 | CASSRYQETQYF
TRBJ2-1 | TRBV5-1 | CASSPQGTSGNNEQFF